The 10 T cell receptor beta chains below come from one sample, sequenced in a study of blood T cell repertoires in COVID-19. Only in-frame clones appear in the TCRdb table, and some are missing; sequencing was by immunoSEQ multiplex PCR. The table includes 30,000 to 40,000 clones, about nine tenths detected once. The sequencing input was peripheral blood. These receptors came from a human donor in a cohort sampled during active COVID-19.

The chain couples TRBV28 to TRBJ2-7, with TRBD2 matching over 8 bases. Germline V lookup: CDR1 MDHEN, CDR2 SYDVKM. The CDR3 consists of 18 residues. J was trimmed by 4 bases and V by 5 bases; bases with no gene match: 19. DNA for the CDR3: TGTGCCAGCAGTCTCACCTGGACATCCGGGACTAGTTCGTACGAGCAGTACTTC. It is translated as CASSLTWTSGTSSYEQYF.

This clone has only one observation. V is TRBV10-2 and J is TRBJ2-2, with 11 bases matching TRBD2. CDR1 and CDR2 from the germline V gene are WSHSY and SAAADI. V shed 8 bases, J shed 3 bases, and the junction held 2 bases outside the gene matches. This CDR3 has 14 residues. As DNA, the CDR3 is TGCGCCAGCTCACTAGCGGGAGACACCGGGGAGCTGTTTTTT. Its protein product is CASSLAGDTGELFF.

This chain joins TRBV10-1 and TRBJ2-3; 10 bases are shared with TRBD2. V shed 5 bases and J 3 bases; nucleotides not matched to a gene: 5. The germline gives CDR1 WNHNN, CDR2 SYGVQD (reference sequence). This CDR3 is built from 15 residues. In DNA form, the CDR3 reads TGCGCCAGCAGTTACGGACTAGCGGTAACAGATACGCAGTATTTT. Its translation is CASSYGLAVTDTQYF.

A single count supports this clone. This chain joins TRBV19 and TRBJ1-5, with D hard to call. The CDR3 is made up of 13 amino acids. V lost 0 bases, J lost 6 bases, and 6 bases lay in between. CDR1 and CDR2 (germline): LNHDA, SQIVND (reference sequence). CDR3 coding DNA: TGTGCCAGTAGTATAGACCCAGTTCAGCCCCAGCATTTT. Translated, it gives CASSIDPVQPQHF.

The V call is TRBV11-3, the J call TRBJ2-7; weak D call: TRBD1 (5 bases). Germline assignment: CDR1 SGHNT and CDR2 YENEEA. The germline V and J ends were trimmed by 5 bases and 7 bases, with 15 bases remaining between them. CDR3 length: 13 amino acids. The CDR3 DNA reads TGTGCCAGCAGCCTGACCAGGGATGGGGAGCAGTACTTC. Protein: CASSLTRDGEQYF.

V is TRBV29-1 and J is TRBJ2-7, with 9 bases aligning to TRBD1. Trimming cost V 7 bases and J 6 bases; bases outside gene matches: 7. Germline CDR1 is SQVTM and CDR2 is ANQGSEA. The CDR3 runs to 12 residues. The DNA of the CDR3 is TGCAGCGCGATGACAGGGGGAGGCGAGCAGTACTTC. Translated, it gives CSAMTGGGEQYF.

V usage is TRBV5-5 and J usage is TRBJ2-3, with 7 bases fitting TRBD2. CDR1 is SGHKS and CDR2 is YYEKEE in the germline V gene (reference sequence). V trimming: 5 bases; J trimming: 4 bases; junction bases outside the gene matches: 19. This CDR3 is 18 amino acids long. The CDR3 coding sequence is TGTGCCAGCAGACTCCGGGGGGAGGGAGGCGGGTACCCAGATACGCAGTATTTT. This codes for CASRLRGEGGGYPDTQYF.

The chain is built from TRBV7-2 and TRBJ2-3; 7 nucleotides agree with TRBD2. CDR3 length: 17 amino acids. In germline, CDR1 is SGHTA, CDR2 FQGNSA. V trimming: 1 base; J trimming: 5 bases; junction bases outside the gene matches: 12. This CDR3 is CASSLVSASGFQDTQYF. The DNA of the CDR3 is TGTGCCAGCAGCTTAGTGTCGGCTAGCGGTTTTCAAGATACGCAGTATTTT. Based on the CDR3 plus reference TRBV7-2 and TRBJ2-3, the full variable domain is GAGVSQSPSNKVTEKGKDVELRCDPISGHTALYWYRQSLGQGLEFLIYFQGNSAPDKSGLPSDRFSAERTGGSVSTLTIQRTQQEDSAVYLCASSLVSASGFQDTQYFGPGTRLTVL.

The CDR3 nucleotides are TGTGCCAGCAGCCCATGGACAGGGAGCACAGATACGCAGTATTTT. Its translation: CASSPWTGSTDTQYF. This chain uses TRBV9 with TRBJ2-3; 8 positions agree with TRBD1. J lost 0 bases, V lost 4 bases, and 4 bases had no gene match. The length of the CDR3 is 15 residues. In germline, CDR1 is SGDLS, CDR2 YYNGEE.

V gene TRBV19 combines with J gene TRBJ2-2; D is perhaps TRBD1 (7 bases). Trimming cost V 6 bases and J 6 bases, with 17 bases left between them. The CDR3 loop spans 15 amino acids. From germline, CDR1 is LNHDA and CDR2 SQIVND (reference sequence). The CDR3 coding sequence is TGTGCCAGTAGGGCGGGACAGCTAACACCCGGGGAGCTGTTTTTT. It translates to CASRAGQLTPGELFF.